This T cell receptor beta chain was captured in a study of T cell changes during pregnancy in multiple sclerosis. This clone occurred a few times. Trimming left V 1 base short and J 4 bases short, with 19 bases between. Per the germline V gene, CDR1 is SGHVS and CDR2 is FQNEAQ. CDR3 length: 17 residues. Some clones are missing from TCRdb's copy, which holds only in-frame ones; the method was immunoSEQ multiplex PCR. The sample yields 95,000 to 100,000 clones, 91% seen once. The clonotype was recovered from a female donor with multiple sclerosis, enrolled in a pregnancy study. This chain connects TRBV7-8 to TRBJ1-1; D is unclear. This sample comprised peripheral blood, obtained in the second trimester of pregnancy. The CDR3 DNA reads TGTGCCAGCAGCTTAGGTGGGTCCTCGTCGAGCGGCACTGAAGCTTTCTTT. It translates to CASSLGGSSSSGTEAFF.